This section outlines one T cell receptor (beta chain) sequence together with its context. This sample is drawn from a study of tumor and adjacent non-tumor tissue in lung cancer. The CDR3 sequence is 13 residues long. Germline V gene lookup returns CDR1 MNHEY and CDR2 SMNVEV (reference sequence). The V end was cut by 4 bases, the J end by 7 bases, with 11 bases between. The library came from three nested PCR rounds adapted from ARM-PCR protocols. Each CDR3 protein is one row after TCRdb ran MiXCR on the multiplex PCR reads. The sample has over 100,000 distinct CDR3 sequences, more than 70% seen once. No cell sorting was done before RNA was extracted from the tissue.

The sequence derives from a woman aged 60 to 75 with non-small cell lung cancer. The specimen was lung tumor tissue. The chain links TRBV27 to TRBJ2-4; D is undetermined. The CDR3 DNA reads TGTGCCAGCAGTTCTTCAGCGATGAACATTCAGTACTTC. It specifies CASSSSAMNIQYF.